This T cell receptor beta chain was identified during a study of blood T cell repertoires in COVID-19. Study-wide background: Sources were T cells, B-cell-depleted T cells, or PBMCs; the material itself was cDNA or gDNA.

The V end was cut by 1 base, the J end by 0 bases, with 7 bases between. The V gene's germline CDR1 is SGHTA and CDR2 FQGNSA. This CDR3 is 15 amino acids long. Method: immunoSEQ multiplex PCR; TCRdb's copy keeps in-frame clones and lacks some. The data contain around 330,000 clones, over 80% of them seen just once; the ten biggest clones take up just under 9%. Participants came from around 25 US areas, aged roughly 18 to 100 years. For recovered donors of Cohort 3, there were two negative PCRs, clearance, or symptom resolution. This clone was found a few times. This TCR derives from a woman younger than 30 who had recovered from COVID-19. The rearrangement links TRBV7-2 to TRBJ2-4; tentative D call: TRBD1 (6 bases). Specimen: PBMCs or T cells enriched from blood (not recorded which). Here the CDR3 reads CASSLGQVAKNIQYF. CDR3 coding DNA: TGTGCCAGCAGCTTAGGACAGGTAGCCAAAAACATTCAGTACTTC. Supplemented by reference TRBV7-2 and TRBJ2-4, the full variable domain reads GAGVSQSPSNKVTEKGKDVELRCDPISGHTALYWYRQSLGQGLEFLIYFQGNSAPDKSGLPSDRFSAERTGGSVSTLTIQRTQQEDSAVYLCASSLGQVAKNIQYFGAGTRLSVL.